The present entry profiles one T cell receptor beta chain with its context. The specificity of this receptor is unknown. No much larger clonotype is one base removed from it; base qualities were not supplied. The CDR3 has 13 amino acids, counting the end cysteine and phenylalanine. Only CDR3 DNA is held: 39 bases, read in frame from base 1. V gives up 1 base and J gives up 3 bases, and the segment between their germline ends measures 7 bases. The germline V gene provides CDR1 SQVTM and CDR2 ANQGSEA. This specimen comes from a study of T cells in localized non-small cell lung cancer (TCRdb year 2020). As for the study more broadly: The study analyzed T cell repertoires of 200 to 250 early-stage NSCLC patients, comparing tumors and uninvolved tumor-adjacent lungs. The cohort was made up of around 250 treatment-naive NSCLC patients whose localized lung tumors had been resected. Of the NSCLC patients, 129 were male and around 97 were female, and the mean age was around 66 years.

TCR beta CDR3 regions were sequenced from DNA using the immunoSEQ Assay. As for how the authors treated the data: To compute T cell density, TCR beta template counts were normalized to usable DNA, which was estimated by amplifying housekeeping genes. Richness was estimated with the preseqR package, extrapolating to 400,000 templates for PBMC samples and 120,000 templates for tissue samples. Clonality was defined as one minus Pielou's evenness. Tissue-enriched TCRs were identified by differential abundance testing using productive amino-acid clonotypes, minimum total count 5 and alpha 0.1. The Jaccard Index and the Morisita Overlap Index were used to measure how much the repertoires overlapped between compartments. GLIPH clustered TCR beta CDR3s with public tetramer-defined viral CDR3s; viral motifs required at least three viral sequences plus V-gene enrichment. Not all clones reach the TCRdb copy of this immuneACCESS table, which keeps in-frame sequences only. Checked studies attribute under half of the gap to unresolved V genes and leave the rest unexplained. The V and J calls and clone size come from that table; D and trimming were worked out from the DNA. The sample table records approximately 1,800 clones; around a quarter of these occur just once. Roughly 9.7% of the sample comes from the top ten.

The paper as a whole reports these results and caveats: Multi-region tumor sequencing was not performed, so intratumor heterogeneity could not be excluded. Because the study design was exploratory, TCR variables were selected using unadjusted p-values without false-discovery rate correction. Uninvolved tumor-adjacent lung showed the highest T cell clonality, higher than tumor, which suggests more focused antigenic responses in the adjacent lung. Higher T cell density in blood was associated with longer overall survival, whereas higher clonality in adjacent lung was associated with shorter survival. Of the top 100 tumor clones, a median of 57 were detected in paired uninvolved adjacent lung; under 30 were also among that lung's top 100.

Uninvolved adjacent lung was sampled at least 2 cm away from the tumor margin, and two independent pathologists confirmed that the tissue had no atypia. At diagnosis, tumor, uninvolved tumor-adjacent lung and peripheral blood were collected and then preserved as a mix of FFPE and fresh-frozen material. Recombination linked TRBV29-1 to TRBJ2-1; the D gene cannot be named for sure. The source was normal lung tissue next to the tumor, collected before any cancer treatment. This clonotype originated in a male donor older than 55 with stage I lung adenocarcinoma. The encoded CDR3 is CSVEGNLYNEQFF. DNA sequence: TGCAGCGTTGAAGGGAACCTCTACAATGAGCAGTTCTTC.